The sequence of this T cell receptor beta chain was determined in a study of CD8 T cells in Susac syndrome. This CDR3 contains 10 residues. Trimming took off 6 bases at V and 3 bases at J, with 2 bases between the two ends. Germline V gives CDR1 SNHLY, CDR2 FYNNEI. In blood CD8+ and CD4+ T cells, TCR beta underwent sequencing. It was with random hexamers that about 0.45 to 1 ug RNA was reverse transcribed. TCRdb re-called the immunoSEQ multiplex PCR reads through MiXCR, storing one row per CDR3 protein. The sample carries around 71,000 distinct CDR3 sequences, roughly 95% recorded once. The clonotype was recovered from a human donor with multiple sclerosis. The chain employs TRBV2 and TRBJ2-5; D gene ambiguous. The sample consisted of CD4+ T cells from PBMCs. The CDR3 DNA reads TGTGCCAGCAGGAAAGAGACCCAGTACTTC. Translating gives CASRKETQYF.